What follows are 11 T cell receptor beta chains derived from one specimen sequenced in a study of blood T cell repertoires in COVID-19. Only in-frame clones appear in the TCRdb table, and some are missing; sequencing was by immunoSEQ multiplex PCR. This sample has more than 95,000 clones, with 80% to 90% found just once. The sequenced sample consisted of peripheral blood. These receptor sequences come from a human donor in a cohort sampled during active COVID-19.

The rearrangement joins TRBV7-9 to TRBJ1-1; D ambiguous. In germline, CDR1 is SEHNR, CDR2 FQNEAQ (reference sequence). Trimming cost V 5 bases and J 6 bases, with 22 bases left between them. This CDR3 has 16 amino acids. The CDR3 DNA is TGTGCCAGCAGCACCCAAGTTGGGTGGGCACCCTCTGAAGCTTTCTTT. Its protein is CASSTQVGWAPSEAFF.

This chain joins TRBV2 and TRBJ1-5, with 10 nucleotides matching TRBD1. The germline CDR1 and CDR2 sequences are SNHLY and FYNNEI. This CDR3 spans 15 amino acids. With 5 bases clipped from V and 0 bases from J, the junction kept 1 base outside the gene matches. The CDR3 bases are TGTGCCAGCAGTAGACAGGGGGCTAGCAATCAGCCCCAGCATTTT. Its protein product is CASSRQGASNQPQHF.

Here the CDR3 reads CSVATGGRAEAFF. The CDR3 nucleotides are TGCAGCGTAGCAACAGGGGGCAGGGCTGAAGCTTTCTTT. The chain is built from TRBV29-1 and TRBJ1-1; 9 bases line up with TRBD1. V lost 6 bases and J lost 6; bases outside the gene matches: 8. Germline-derived CDR1 and CDR2 are SQVTM and ANQGSEA. CDR3 length: 13 amino acids.

The chain recombines TRBV19 with TRBJ2-5; D possibly corresponds to TRBD1 (6 bases). Germline V gives CDR1 LNHDA, CDR2 SQIVND (reference sequence). The V end was cut by 9 bases, the J end by 1 base, with 12 bases between. The CDR3 totals 13 residues. CDR3 region: CASRHRVQETQYF. The CDR3 coding sequence is TGTGCCAGCCGACACAGGGTCCAAGAGACCCAGTACTTC.

The chain employs TRBV6-1 and TRBJ1-3, with 10 bases that match TRBD1. Germline V gene data show CDR1 as MNHNS and CDR2 as SASEGT. V was clipped by 2 bases and J by 0 bases; unmatched bases: 7. The CDR3 spans 18 residues. The CDR3 region has the DNA TGTGCCAGCAGTGAAAGGGACAGGGGAGTTCGCTCTGGAAACACCATATATTTT. Residues: CASSERDRGVRSGNTIYF.

The chain carries TRBV5-1 and TRBJ2-3; 10 nucleotides match TRBD1. Germline V gives CDR1 SGHRS, CDR2 YFSETQ. CDR3 length: 14 amino acids. V was pared by 3 bases and J by 6 bases, with 4 bases of the junction left unmatched. CDR3 in amino acids: CASSSGTGDDTQYF. For the CDR3, the DNA is TGCGCCAGCAGCTCCGGGACAGGGGACGATACGCAGTATTTT.

CDR3: CASSLVRQGGGYNEQFF. CDR3 bases: TGTGCCAGCAGCTTAGTAAGACAGGGTGGAGGCTACAATGAGCAGTTCTTC. V gene TRBV11-3 combines with J gene TRBJ2-1; 7 bases map to TRBD1. Trimming at V came to 1 base and at J to 3 bases, leaving 9 bases not matched to a gene. This CDR3 comprises 17 residues. Germline V gene data show CDR1 as SGHNT and CDR2 as YENEEA.

This chain links TRBV29-1 with TRBJ1-3; D possibly corresponds to TRBD1 (6 bases). The CDR3 loop spans 14 amino acids. The V gene lost 3 bases and the J gene lost 3 bases, with 12 bases spanning the gap. Germline CDR1 SQVTM, CDR2 ANQGSEA. The CDR3 here is CSVDNRAGGNTIYF. CDR3 nucleotide sequence: TGCAGCGTTGATAACAGGGCTGGTGGAAACACCATATATTTT.

V and J are TRBV2 and TRBJ2-4, with a tentative D call TRBD1 (5 bases). The germline gives CDR1 SNHLY, CDR2 FYNNEI. The length of the CDR3 is 15 residues. V lost 2 bases to trimming and J lost 8 bases, with 16 bases between them. CDR3: CASSETPWQGDIQYF. Written as DNA, the CDR3 is TGTGCCAGCAGTGAAACCCCCTGGCAGGGTGACATTCAGTACTTC.

The J gene is TRBJ2-7, the V gene TRBV5-1; TRBD2 matches at 14 bases. The junction had 9 bases not matched to a gene; V was cut back by 3 bases and J by 4 bases. The CDR3 has 17 residues. Germline values: CDR1 SGHRS, CDR2 YFSETQ. The chain's CDR3 is CASSYRTSGGLPYEQYF. For the CDR3, the DNA is TGCGCCAGCAGCTACAGGACTAGCGGGGGGCTCCCTTACGAGCAGTACTTC.

This rearrangement joins TRBV27 to TRBJ1-5, with no clear D. Germline V gene lookup returns CDR1 MNHEY and CDR2 SMNVEV (reference sequence). V dropped 0 bases and J dropped 4 bases, with 16 bases sitting between them. The CDR3 has 17 amino acids. CDR3 region: CASSLSPPSGRNQPQHF. The CDR3 DNA reads as TGTGCCAGCAGTTTATCGCCCCCTAGCGGTCGGAATCAGCCCCAGCATTTT.